Listed below are T cell receptor beta chains from one sample, sequenced in a study of intratumoral heterogeneity in liver cancer. TCRdb's copy holds only in-frame clones and misses some; the assay was immunoSEQ multiplex PCR. This sample has a few thousand clones, with roughly two thirds found just once. The source material was tumor tissue, sampled before any cancer treatment. The receptors originated from a woman between 70 and 85 years old with hepatocellular carcinoma. Both conserved end residues are part of each CDR3. The D gene is left open where the match is weak. Where a row states a size, it is once, few, many or the class of an expanded clone; other rows omit it.

D,J,V,size,CDR3,DNA
TRBD2,TRBJ2-3,TRBV5-4,few,CASSQTSRHTDTQYF,TGTGCCAGCAGCCAGACTAGCCGACACACAGATACGCAGTATTTT
NA,TRBJ2-4,TRBV5-4,NA,CASSLVGEGNIQYF,TGTGCCAGCAGCTTGGTGGGGGAAGGAAACATTCAGTACTTC
NA,TRBJ1-5,TRBV2,NA,CASSVGLNGGQPQHF,TGTGCCAGCAGTGTGGGTTTGAATGGGGGCCAGCCCCAGCATTTT
TRBD1,TRBJ1-4,TRBV6-6,NA,CASSGTVNEKLFF,TGTGCCAGCAGCGGGACAGTCAATGAAAAACTGTTTTTT
TRBD2,TRBJ2-1,TRBV2,NA,CASSDLRGLAGDKSEQFF,TGTGCCAGCAGTGATCTCAGAGGACTAGCGGGAGATAAGAGTGAGCAGTTCTTC
TRBD1,TRBJ2-7,TRBV2,NA,CASTWDSSYEQYF,TGTGCCAGCACCTGGGACAGCTCCTACGAGCAGTACTTC
NA,TRBJ2-5,TRBV7-2,few,CASSFGGGDRTQYF,TGTGCCAGCAGCTTCGGTGGGGGGGACAGGACCCAGTACTTC
NA,TRBJ2-2,TRBV5-4,NA,CASSLAQHSTGELFF,TGTGCCAGCAGCTTGGCGCAACACAGCACCGGGGAGCTGTTTTTT
TRBD2,TRBJ2-7,TRBV10-2,few,CASSVKLAGDSYEQYF,TGCGCCAGCAGTGTAAAGCTAGCGGGAGACTCCTACGAGCAGTACTTC
TRBD1,TRBJ2-7,TRBV9,NA,CASTPGQGYYEQYF,TGTGCCAGCACTCCGGGACAGGGTTACTACGAGCAGTACTTC
NA,TRBJ1-2,TRBV29-1,NA,CSVEVVRGRIF,TGCAGCGTTGAAGTGGTACGGGGACGGATCTTC
NA,TRBJ2-3,TRBV27,NA,CASSFLDPGYPDTQYF,TGTGCCAGCAGTTTTTTGGACCCCGGGTACCCAGATACGCAGTATTTT
TRBD1,TRBJ2-1,TRBV7-3,NA,CASSHRDRERNEQFF,TGTGCCAGCAGCCACCGGGACAGGGAGAGAAATGAGCAGTTCTTC
NA,TRBJ2-7,TRBV5-1,NA,CASSLFPGQGTYEQYF,TGCGCCAGCAGCTTGTTTCCGGGCCAAGGTACCTACGAGCAGTACTTC
TRBD1,TRBJ2-7,TRBV9,NA,CASSVGTGLAGDEQYF,TGTGCCAGCAGCGTAGGGACAGGCCTGGCCGGGGACGAGCAGTACTTC
NA,TRBJ2-5,TRBV27,once,CASSPLSGGETQYF,TGTGCCAGCAGTCCCTTATCCGGTGGAGAGACCCAGTACTTC
NA,TRBJ1-1,TRBV4-1,NA,CASSQDAGNTEAFF,TGCGCCAGCAGCCAAGATGCAGGGAACACTGAAGCTTTCTTT
TRBD1,TRBJ2-6,TRBV19,NA,CASSESALKTGTDFFSGANVLTF,TGTGCCAGTAGTGAATCTGCCCTTAAGACCGGGACAGATTTCTTCTCTGGGGCCAACGTCCTGACTTTC
NA,TRBJ2-1,TRBV5-4,NA,CASSLKGVSNNEQFF,TGTGCCAGCAGCTTGAAAGGGGTATCCAACAATGAGCAGTTCTTC
TRBD2,TRBJ2-1,TRBV14,large,CASSQDVVLGLDNNEQFF,TGTGCCAGCAGCCAAGACGTGGTGCTCGGACTAGACAACAATGAGCAGTTCTTC
NA,TRBJ1-5,TRBV2,NA,CASSESLRGLGTDQPQHF,TGTGCCAGCAGTGAAAGCTTAAGAGGGTTGGGGACGGATCAGCCCCAGCATTTT
NA,TRBJ2-2,TRBV11-1,NA,CASSLVVRHTGELFF,TGTGCCAGCAGCTTAGTCGTCAGACACACCGGGGAGCTGTTTTTT
NA,TRBJ2-4,TRBV2,NA,CASSGLTTGNIQYF,TGTGCCAGCAGTGGACTGACCACGGGAAACATTCAGTACTTC
TRBD1,TRBJ2-7,TRBV4-1,NA,CASSQVDTGGEQYF,TGCGCCAGCAGCCAAGTCGACACAGGGGGCGAGCAGTACTTC
NA,TRBJ2-7,TRBV24-1,NA,CATSDSGQPSHEQYF,TGTGCCACCAGTGATTCAGGACAGCCGAGCCACGAGCAGTACTTC
NA,TRBJ1-3,TRBV24-1,few,CATSFDRTGNTIYF,TGTGCCACCAGTTTCGACAGAACTGGAAACACCATATATTTT
TRBD1,TRBJ2-7,TRBV9,NA,CASSPHGTGGFEQYF,TGTGCCAGCAGCCCCCACGGGACAGGGGGGTTCGAGCAGTACTTC
TRBD2,TRBJ2-7,TRBV18,NA,CASSPVGRVVEQYF,TGTGCCAGCTCACCGGTCGGGAGGGTTGTGGAGCAGTACTTC
TRBD1,TRBJ2-3,TRBV29-1,few,CSVGQGGDTQYF,TGCAGCGTAGGACAGGGCGGCGATACGCAGTATTTT
TRBD1,TRBJ1-1,TRBV5-1,NA,CASSLPGQGVTEAFF,TGCGCCAGCAGCTTGCCCGGACAGGGTGTCACTGAAGCTTTCTTT
NA,TRBJ2-3,TRBV19,few,CASSIGVADTQYF,TGTGCCAGTAGTATAGGGGTTGCAGATACGCAGTATTTT
TRBD2,TRBJ2-1,TRBV15,NA,CATSTRLAGGRGGYNEQFF,TGTGCCACCAGCACCAGACTAGCGGGAGGTCGGGGGGGATACAATGAGCAGTTCTTC
NA,TRBJ2-2,TRBV11-3,NA,CASSPRGYTGELFF,TGTGCCAGCAGCCCCAGAGGATACACCGGGGAGCTGTTTTTT
NA,TRBJ2-1,TRBV29-1,NA,CSVGWALNEQFF,TGCAGCGTTGGTTGGGCTTTGAATGAGCAGTTCTTC
NA,TRBJ2-7,TRBV10-2,NA,CATLGGSSYEQYF,TGCGCCACCCTAGGGGGGAGCTCCTACGAGCAGTACTTC
NA,TRBJ2-2,TRBV7-2,NA,CASRRTATGELFF,TGTGCCAGCAGGAGGACTGCCACCGGGGAGCTGTTTTTT
NA,TRBJ2-1,TRBV6-5,large,CASSQAPIVGQFF,TGTGCCAGCTCCCAGGCCCCTATTGTGGGGCAGTTCTTC
TRBD1,TRBJ2-1,TRBV9,few,CASSVGGMDGDRGNEQFF,TGTGCCAGCAGCGTAGGGGGAATGGATGGGGACAGGGGCAATGAGCAGTTCTTC
TRBD2,TRBJ2-1,TRBV4-1,NA,CASSQSSGRGSYNEQFF,TGCGCCAGCAGCCAGTCTAGCGGGCGTGGCTCCTACAATGAGCAGTTCTTC
TRBD1,TRBJ2-1,TRBV7-8,NA,CASSKQGSYNEQFF,TGTGCCAGCAGTAAACAGGGGTCCTACAATGAGCAGTTCTTC
NA,TRBJ1-6,TRBV28,NA,CASRIASYNSPLHF,TGTGCCAGCAGGATTGCTAGCTATAATTCACCCCTCCACTTT
TRBD1,TRBJ1-5,TRBV30,NA,CAWSGDRDQPQHF,TGTGCCTGGAGTGGGGACAGGGATCAGCCCCAGCATTTT
NA,TRBJ2-1,TRBV3-1/TRBV3-2,NA,CASSQDRSFYNEQFF,TGTGCCAGCAGCCAAGATCGGTCTTTCTACAATGAGCAGTTCTTC
NA,TRBJ2-3,TRBV30,NA,CAWSTHWDSVDTQYF,TGTGCCTGGAGTACCCACTGGGACTCCGTGGATACGCAGTATTTT
TRBD2,TRBJ2-7,TRBV28,large,CASSLVLAGPYEQYF,TGTGCCAGCAGTTTAGTGCTAGCGGGCCCCTACGAGCAGTACTTC
TRBD2,TRBJ2-1,TRBV3-1/TRBV3-2,once,CASSSGLAGLSSYNEQFF,TGTGCCAGCAGCTCAGGACTAGCGGGACTTAGCTCCTACAATGAGCAGTTCTTC
NA,TRBJ1-6,TRBV21-1,few,CARGTGRSYNSPLHF,TGTGCCAGGGGGACAGGTAGGTCCTATAATTCACCCCTCCACTTT
NA,TRBJ1-6,TRBV12-5,NA,CASGLKQGDNSPLHF,TGTGCTAGTGGTTTGAAACAGGGTGATAATTCACCCCTCCACTTT
NA,TRBJ1-2,TRBV29-1,NA,CSVGARGYGYTF,TGCAGCGTTGGAGCCAGGGGCTATGGCTACACCTTC
NA,TRBJ2-7,TRBV6-2/TRBV6-3,NA,CASSYPVGEQYF,TGTGCCAGCAGTTATCCTGTAGGCGAGCAGTACTTC
NA,TRBJ2-7,TRBV4-2,NA,CASSQDHTDYEQYF,TGTGCCAGCAGCCAAGATCACACTGACTACGAGCAGTACTTC
TRBD2,TRBJ2-7,TRBV7-6,few,CASSFLTGGDEQYF,TGTGCCAGCAGCTTCTTAACGGGAGGCGACGAGCAGTACTTC
NA,TRBJ2-7,TRBV2,NA,CASTITISYEQYF,TGTGCCAGCACGATCACTATCTCCTACGAGCAGTACTTC